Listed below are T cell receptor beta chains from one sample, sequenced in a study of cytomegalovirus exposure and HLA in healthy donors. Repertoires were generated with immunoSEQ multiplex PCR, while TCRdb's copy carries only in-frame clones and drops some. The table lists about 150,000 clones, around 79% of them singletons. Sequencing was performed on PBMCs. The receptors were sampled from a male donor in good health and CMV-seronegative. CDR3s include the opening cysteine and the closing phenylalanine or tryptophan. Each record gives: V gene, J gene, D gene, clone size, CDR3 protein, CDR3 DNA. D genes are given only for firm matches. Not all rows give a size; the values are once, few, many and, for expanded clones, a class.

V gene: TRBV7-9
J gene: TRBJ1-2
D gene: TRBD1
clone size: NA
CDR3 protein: CSSSPSGQGLPGYTF
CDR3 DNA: TGTTCCAGCAGCCCTTCCGGACAGGGGCTTCCTGGCTACACCTTC

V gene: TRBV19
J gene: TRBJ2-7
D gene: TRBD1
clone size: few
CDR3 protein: CASKPGQGRKEQYF
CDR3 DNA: TGTGCCAGTAAACCGGGACAGGGACGTAAGGAGCAGTACTTC

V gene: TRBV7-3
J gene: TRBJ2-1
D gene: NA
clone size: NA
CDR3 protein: CASSLLGGEQFF
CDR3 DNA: TGTGCCAGCAGCTTATTAGGGGGTGAGCAGTTCTTC

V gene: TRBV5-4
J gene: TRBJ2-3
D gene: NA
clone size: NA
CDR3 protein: CASSHDTSTDTQYF
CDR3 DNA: TGTGCCAGCAGCCACGATACTAGCACAGATACGCAGTATTTT

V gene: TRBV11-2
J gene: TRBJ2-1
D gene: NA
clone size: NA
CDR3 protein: CASSLVGRDSYNEQFF
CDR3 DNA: TGTGCCAGCAGCTTAGTGGGGCGGGACTCCTACAATGAGCAGTTCTTC

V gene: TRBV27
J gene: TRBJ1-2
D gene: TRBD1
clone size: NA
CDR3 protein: CASSFHGQGGNYGYTF
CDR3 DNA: TGTGCCAGCAGTTTCCACGGACAGGGGGGGAACTATGGCTACACCTTC

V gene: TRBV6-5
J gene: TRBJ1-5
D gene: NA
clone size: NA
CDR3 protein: CASRRQTNQPQHF
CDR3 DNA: TGTGCCAGCAGGCGACAGACCAATCAGCCCCAGCATTTT

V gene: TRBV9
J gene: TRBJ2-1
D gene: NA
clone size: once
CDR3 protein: CASSVAAGRPNEQFF
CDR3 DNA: TGTGCCAGCAGCGTAGCGGCGGGTCGCCCCAATGAGCAGTTCTTC

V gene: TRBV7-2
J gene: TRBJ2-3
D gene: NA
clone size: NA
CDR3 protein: CASSITGARVDTQYF
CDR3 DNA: TGTGCCAGCAGCATAACAGGTGCCCGGGTGGATACGCAGTATTTT

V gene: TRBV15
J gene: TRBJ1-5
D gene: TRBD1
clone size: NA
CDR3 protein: CATSFRGHQPQHF
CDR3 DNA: TGTGCCACCAGCTTCAGGGGGCATCAGCCCCAGCATTTT

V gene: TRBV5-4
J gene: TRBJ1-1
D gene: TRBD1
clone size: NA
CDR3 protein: CASSLGQGVNTEAFF
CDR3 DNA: TGTGCCAGCAGCTTGGGACAGGGGGTGAACACTGAAGCTTTCTTT

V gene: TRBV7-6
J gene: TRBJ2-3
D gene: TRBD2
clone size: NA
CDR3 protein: CASSPASGGQADTQYF
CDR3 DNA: TGTGCCAGCAGCCCTGCCAGCGGGGGCCAAGCTGATACGCAGTATTTT

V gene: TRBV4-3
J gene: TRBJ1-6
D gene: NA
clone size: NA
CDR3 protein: CASSQGDQVRNSPLHF
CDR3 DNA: TGCGCCAGCAGCCAAGGCGATCAGGTCCGGAATTCACCCCTCCACTTT

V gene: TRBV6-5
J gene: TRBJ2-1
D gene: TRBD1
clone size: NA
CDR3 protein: CASSYSQGAYSFF
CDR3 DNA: TGTGCCAGCAGTTACTCGCAGGGGGCATATTCGTTCTTC

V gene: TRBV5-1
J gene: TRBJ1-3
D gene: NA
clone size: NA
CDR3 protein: CASSPMLTASGNTIYF
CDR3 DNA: TGCGCCAGCAGCCCGATGTTGACAGCCTCTGGAAACACCATATATTTT

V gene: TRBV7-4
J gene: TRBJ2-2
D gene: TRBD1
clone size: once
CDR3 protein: CASSLAGTASRGELFF
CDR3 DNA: TGTGCCAGCAGCTTAGCCGGGACAGCCTCTAGGGGGGAGCTGTTTTTT

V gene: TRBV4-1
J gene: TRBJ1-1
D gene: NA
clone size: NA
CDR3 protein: CASSLGQNEAFF
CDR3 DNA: TGCGCCAGCAGCCTGGGGCAGAATGAAGCTTTCTTT

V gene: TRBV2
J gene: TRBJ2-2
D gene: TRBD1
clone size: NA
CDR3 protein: CASSERGRVNTGELFF
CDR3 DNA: TGTGCCAGCAGTGAAAGGGGGCGGGTGAACACCGGGGAGCTGTTTTTT

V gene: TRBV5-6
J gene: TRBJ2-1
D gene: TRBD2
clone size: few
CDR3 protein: CASSLGLAGQLSYNEQFF
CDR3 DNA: TGTGCCAGCAGTTTGGGACTAGCGGGCCAGTTATCCTACAATGAGCAGTTCTTC

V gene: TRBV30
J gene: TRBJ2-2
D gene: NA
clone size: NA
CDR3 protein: CAWSSGFGELFF
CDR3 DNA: TGTGCCTGGTCGAGCGGGTTCGGGGAGCTGTTTTTT

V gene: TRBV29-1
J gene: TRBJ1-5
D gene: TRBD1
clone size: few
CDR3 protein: CSVEGQPGQPQHF
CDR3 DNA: TGCAGCGTCGAGGGACAGCCGGGACAGCCCCAGCATTTT

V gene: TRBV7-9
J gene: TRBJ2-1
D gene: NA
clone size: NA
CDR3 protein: CASRSGNEQFF
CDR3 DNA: TGTGCCAGCAGGTCGGGGAATGAGCAGTTCTTC

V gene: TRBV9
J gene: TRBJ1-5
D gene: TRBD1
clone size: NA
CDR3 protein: CASSAQGAHQPQHF
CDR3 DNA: TGTGCCAGCAGCGCACAGGGGGCCCATCAGCCCCAGCATTTT

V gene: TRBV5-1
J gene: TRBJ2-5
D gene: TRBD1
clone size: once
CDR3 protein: CASSLLTGGGETQYF
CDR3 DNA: TGCGCCAGCAGCTTGTTGACAGGGGGCGGTGAGACCCAGTACTTC

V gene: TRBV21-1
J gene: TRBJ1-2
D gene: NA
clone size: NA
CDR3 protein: CASSKALTGGPYGYTF
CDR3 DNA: TGTGCCAGCAGCAAAGCGCTAACAGGGGGGCCCTATGGCTACACCTTC

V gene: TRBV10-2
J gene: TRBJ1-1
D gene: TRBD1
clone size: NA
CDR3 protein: CASSESAGGTEAFF
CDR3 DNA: TGCGCCAGCAGTGAGTCGGCAGGGGGCACTGAAGCTTTCTTT

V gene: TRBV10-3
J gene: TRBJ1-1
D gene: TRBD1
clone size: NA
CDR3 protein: CAIRDRGLNTEAFF
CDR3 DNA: TGTGCCATCAGGGACAGGGGCCTGAACACTGAAGCTTTCTTT

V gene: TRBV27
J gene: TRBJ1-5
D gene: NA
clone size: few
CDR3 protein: CASSLLGFGNQPQHF
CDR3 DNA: TGTGCCAGCAGTTTACTGGGCTTCGGAAATCAGCCCCAGCATTTT

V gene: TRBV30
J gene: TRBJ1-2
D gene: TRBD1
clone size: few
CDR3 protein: CAWSDTGDLRTF
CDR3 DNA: TGTGCCTGGAGTGACACAGGGGACTTAAGGACCTTC

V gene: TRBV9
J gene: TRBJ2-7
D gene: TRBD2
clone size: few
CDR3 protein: CASSVVRLAGEDRYEQYF
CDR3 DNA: TGTGCCAGCAGCGTAGTTCGACTAGCGGGAGAGGATCGCTACGAGCAGTACTTC

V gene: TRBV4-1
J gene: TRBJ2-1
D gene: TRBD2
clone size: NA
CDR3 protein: CASTPGDRGRRSEQFF
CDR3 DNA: TGCGCCAGCACCCCTGGGGATCGCGGGAGGCGCAGTGAGCAGTTCTTC

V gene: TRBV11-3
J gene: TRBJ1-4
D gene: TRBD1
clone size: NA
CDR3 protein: CASSRRDRGLEKLFF
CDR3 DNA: TGTGCCAGCAGCCGCCGGGACAGGGGACTGGAAAAACTGTTTTTT

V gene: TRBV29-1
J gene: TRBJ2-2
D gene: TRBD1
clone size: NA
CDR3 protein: CSVEVSDRGRTGELFF
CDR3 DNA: TGCAGCGTTGAAGTTTCGGACAGGGGGCGTACCGGGGAGCTGTTTTTT

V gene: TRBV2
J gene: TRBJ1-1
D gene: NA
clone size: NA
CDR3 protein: CASSVSLDTEAFF
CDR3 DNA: TGTGCCAGCAGTGTTAGCCTCGACACTGAAGCTTTCTTT

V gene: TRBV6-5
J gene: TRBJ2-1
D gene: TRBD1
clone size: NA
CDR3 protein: CASRNRQGLYNEQFF
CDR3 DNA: TGTGCCAGCAGAAACAGACAGGGATTATACAATGAGCAGTTCTTC

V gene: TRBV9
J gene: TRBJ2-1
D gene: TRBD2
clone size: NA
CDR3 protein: CASSVSSGATYNEQFF
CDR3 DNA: TGTGCCAGCAGCGTTTCTAGCGGGGCCACCTACAATGAGCAGTTCTTC

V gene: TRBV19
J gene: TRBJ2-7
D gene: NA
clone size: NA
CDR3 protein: CASSRSGLLDGTPYEQYF
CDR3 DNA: TGTGCCAGTAGTAGATCGGGACTGCTGGACGGGACCCCCTACGAGCAGTACTTC

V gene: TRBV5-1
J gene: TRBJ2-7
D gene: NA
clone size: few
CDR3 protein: CASSSDYEQYF
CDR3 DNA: TGCGCCAGCAGCTCAGACTACGAGCAGTACTTC

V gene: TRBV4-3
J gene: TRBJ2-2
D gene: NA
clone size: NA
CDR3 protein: CASSQVKTTNTGELFF
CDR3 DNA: TGCGCCAGCAGCCAAGTGAAGACAACGAACACCGGGGAGCTGTTTTTT

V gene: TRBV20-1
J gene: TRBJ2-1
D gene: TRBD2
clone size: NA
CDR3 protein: CSAKRDAEQFF
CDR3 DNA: TGCAGTGCTAAGCGGGACGCTGAGCAGTTCTTC

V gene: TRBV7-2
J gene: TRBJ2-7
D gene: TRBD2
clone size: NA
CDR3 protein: CASSLGLAAYEQYF
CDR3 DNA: TGTGCCAGCAGCTTGGGACTAGCGGCCTACGAGCAGTACTTC

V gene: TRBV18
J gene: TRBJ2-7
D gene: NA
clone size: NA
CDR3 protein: CASSPGLATYEQYF
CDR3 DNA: TGTGCCAGCTCACCAGGGCTAGCAACCTACGAGCAGTACTTC

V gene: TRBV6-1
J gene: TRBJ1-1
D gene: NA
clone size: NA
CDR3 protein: CASKYMNTEAFF
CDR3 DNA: TGTGCCAGCAAGTACATGAACACTGAAGCTTTCTTT

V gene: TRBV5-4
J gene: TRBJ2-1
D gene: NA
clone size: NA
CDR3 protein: CASSLGEEQFF
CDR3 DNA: TGTGCCAGCAGCTTGGGGGAGGAGCAGTTCTTC

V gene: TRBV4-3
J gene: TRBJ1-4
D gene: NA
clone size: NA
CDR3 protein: CASSQDREVFGEKLFF
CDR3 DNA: TGCGCCAGCAGCCAAGATAGGGAGGTATTCGGAGAAAAACTGTTTTTT

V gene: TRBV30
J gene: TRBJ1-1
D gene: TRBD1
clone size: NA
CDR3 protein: CACTGGGWDTEAFF
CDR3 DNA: TGTGCCTGTACAGGGGGCGGATGGGACACTGAAGCTTTCTTT

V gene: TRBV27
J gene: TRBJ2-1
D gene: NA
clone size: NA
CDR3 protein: CASRPTGSFFYEQFF
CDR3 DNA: TGTGCCAGCAGACCTACAGGGTCCTTCTTCTATGAGCAGTTCTTC

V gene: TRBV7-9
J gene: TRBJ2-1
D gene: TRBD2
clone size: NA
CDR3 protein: CASSSPRLAGGLYNEQFF
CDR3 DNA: TGTGCCAGCAGCTCGCCTCGACTAGCGGGGGGGCTCTACAATGAGCAGTTCTTC

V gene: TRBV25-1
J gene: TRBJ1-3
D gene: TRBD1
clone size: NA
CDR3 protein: CASSVFGQGGNTIYF
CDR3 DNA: TGTGCCAGCAGTGTTTTCGGACAGGGAGGAAACACCATATATTTT

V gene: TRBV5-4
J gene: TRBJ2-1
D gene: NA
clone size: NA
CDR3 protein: CASSPPTGSSYNEQFF
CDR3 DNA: TGTGCCAGCAGCCCCCCGACAGGCAGCTCCTACAATGAGCAGTTCTTC

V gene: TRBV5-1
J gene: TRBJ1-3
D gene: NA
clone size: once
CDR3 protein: CASSLDSRGRNTIYF
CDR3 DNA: TGCGCCAGCAGCTTGGACAGCAGAGGGAGAAACACCATATATTTT

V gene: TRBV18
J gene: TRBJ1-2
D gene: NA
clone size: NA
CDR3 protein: CASSPLRDGYTF
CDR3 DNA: TGTGCCAGCTCACCACTGAGGGATGGCTACACCTTC